A selection of T cell receptor beta chains follows, all from one sample in a study of patients and donors after allogeneic stem cell transplantation. Each CDR3 protein gets one entry after TCRdb re-called the RT-PCR reads with MiXCR. Among roughly 230,000 distinct CDR3 sequences listed, 14% were seen once. Sequencing used blood, either unsorted or a sorted T cell fraction (not recorded which). Receptor source: a human donor who was either an allogeneic HSCT recipient or a stem cell or donor lymphocyte infusion donor (not recorded which). It is not recorded whose cells these are; they may come from a transplant donor. CDR3s include the opening cysteine and the closing phenylalanine or tryptophan. A D gene is named only where the DNA matches it firmly. The size entry is marked missing in some rows and otherwise reads once, few, many or a size class.

j_call | clone_size | v_call | d_call | cdr3_nt | cdr3_aa
TRBJ2-2 | . | TRBV4-1 | . | TGCGCCAGCAGCCAAGTGGTGACAGCCAACACCGGGGAGCTGTTTTTT | CASSQVVTANTGELFF
TRBJ2-1 | many | TRBV14 | . | TGTGCCAGCAGCCAAAGATTACTGGCCTCTGGCACCTACAATGAGCAGTTCTTC | CASSQRLLASGTYNEQFF
TRBJ2-1 | many | TRBV19 | . | TGTGCCAGTAGTATCGAAGGGCAGGCATACAATGAGCAGTTCTTC | CASSIEGQAYNEQFF
TRBJ1-2 | few | TRBV12-3/TRBV12-4 | . | TGTGCCAGCAGTTTAAGGCACTTC | CASSLRHF
TRBJ2-4 | few | TRBV20-1 | . | TGCAGTGCTAGAGACTGGAATAAGGGAAACATTCAGTACTTC | CSARDWNKGNIQYF
TRBJ2-5 | . | TRBV20-1 | . | TGCAGTGCTAGGGAGTTAGGGTATGGGCAAGAGACCCAGTACTTC | CSARELGYGQETQYF
TRBJ2-1 | many | TRBV7-8 | . | TGTGCCAGCAGCCCGCCGGGACTGGGATACAATGAGCAGTTCTTC | CASSPPGLGYNEQFF
TRBJ1-4 | few | TRBV12-3/TRBV12-4 | . | TGTGCCAGCAGTCCACGCCGGGACGGTGAAAAACTGTTTTTT | CASSPRRDGEKLFF
TRBJ2-2 | many | TRBV14 | TRBD2 | TGTGCCAGCAGCCCACCCGGACTAGCGGGGGCCCCCGGGGAGCTGTTTTTT | CASSPPGLAGAPGELFF
TRBJ2-4 | . | TRBV20-1 | TRBD2 | TGCAGTGCTACCCACACTAGCGGGAGAAACATTCAGTACTTC | CSATHTSGRNIQYF
TRBJ1-1 | many | TRBV29-1 | . | TGCAGCGGGGACTATGGGGGGTATCGTCCGAACACTGAAGCTTTCTTT | CSGDYGGYRPNTEAFF
TRBJ1-1 | many | TRBV18 | . | TGTGCCAGCTCACTCAGGGGCAACACTGAAGCTTTCTTT | CASSLRGNTEAFF
TRBJ2-2 | few | TRBV30 | TRBD2 | TGTGCCTGGAGTCTAGAGAGGTGGGGGGGCACCGGGGAGCTGTTTTTT | CAWSLERWGGTGELFF
TRBJ2-5 | . | TRBV4-2 | TRBD2 | TGTGCCAGCAGCCAATTAAGCGGGGGACAAGAGACCCAGTACTTC | CASSQLSGGQETQYF
TRBJ2-5 | . | TRBV20-1 | . | TGCAGTGCCCGGGGTCTCGGTGAGACCCAGTACTTC | CSARGLGETQYF
TRBJ1-1 | few | TRBV10-3 | TRBD1 | TGTGCCATCAGTGGGACAGGGGGTACTGAAGCTTTCTTT | CAISGTGGTEAFF
TRBJ2-3 | . | TRBV5-6 | TRBD2 | TGTGCCAGCAGACCTAGACTAGCAGGACCAGATACGCAGTATTTT | CASRPRLAGPDTQYF
TRBJ2-6 | . | TRBV14 | . | TGTGCCAGCAGCCACAAGGTTCAGTTGGGGTCAGTGCCTTCTGGGGCCAACGTCCTGACTTTC | CASSHKVQLGSVPSGANVLTF
TRBJ2-7 | many | TRBV20-1 | TRBD2 | TGCAGTGCGACTCCCCCAGCGGGAGTTAACGAGCAGTACTTC | CSATPPAGVNEQYF
TRBJ2-3 | many | TRBV5-1 | TRBD2 | TGCGCCAGCAGCGGACTAGCGGGGGCGGATACGCAGTATTTT | CASSGLAGADTQYF
TRBJ2-5 | . | TRBV7-6 | TRBD2 | TGTGCCAGCAGTTCCGGGACTAGCTACAAAGAGACCCAGTACTTC | CASSSGTSYKETQYF
TRBJ2-7 | many | TRBV29-1 | . | TGCAGCGTTGACGTCGGAGGGGGCCTTTACGAGCAGTACTTC | CSVDVGGGLYEQYF
TRBJ1-1 | many | TRBV11-3 | . | TGTGCCAGCAGCTTAGATCCGGCAATGAACACTGAAGCTTTCTTT | CASSLDPAMNTEAFF
TRBJ2-3 | . | TRBV5-5 | . | TGTGCCAGCAGCGTCGGGACCCCACGGGGCACAGATACGCAGTATTTT | CASSVGTPRGTDTQYF
TRBJ2-7 | . | TRBV15 | . | TGTGCCACCAGCAGAGATATCGGCACCACCTACGAGCAGTACTTC | CATSRDIGTTYEQYF
TRBJ2-3 | few | TRBV9 | . | TGTGCCAGCAGTCGATGGGATGGGGCTAGCGGCACAGATACGCAGTATTTT | CASSRWDGASGTDTQYF
TRBJ1-1 | . | TRBV6-2/TRBV6-3 | TRBD1 | TGTGCCAGCAGTTCAGGGGGACGAGGGATGAACACTGAAGCTTTCTTT | CASSSGGRGMNTEAFF
TRBJ2-1 | . | TRBV14 | . | TGTGCCAGCAGCCGCGGTTCGTATACAGGGTACAATAAGCAGTTCTTC | CASSRGSYTGYNKQFF
TRBJ2-1 | many | TRBV4-1 | TRBD1 | TGCGCCAGCAGCCACACCATCACCGACAGGGGGGACAATGAGCAGTTCTTC | CASSHTITDRGDNEQFF
TRBJ1-1 | few | TRBV28 | . | TGTGCCCTCGGACCGCTGAACACTGAAGCTTTCTTT | CALGPLNTEAFF
TRBJ1-2 | once | TRBV20-1 | . | TGCAGTGCTAGAGAGGACGCCTATGGCTACACCTTC | CSAREDAYGYTF
TRBJ2-2 | . | TRBV9 | TRBD2 | TGTGCCAGCAGCCCCCGGGGGGGTGACACCGGGGAGCTGTTTTTT | CASSPRGGDTGELFF
TRBJ2-5 | many | TRBV7-9 | . | TGTGCCAGCAGCTTGGGAGGTGGATGGGAGACCCAGTACTTC | CASSLGGGWETQYF
TRBJ2-2 | . | TRBV9 | . | TGTGCCAGCAGCGTAGTTCCCCTACCCCCCGGGGAGCTGTTTTTT | CASSVVPLPPGELFF
TRBJ1-4 | . | TRBV7-8 | . | TGTGCCAGCAGCTTAGTGGGCCCGGGTGTCGGTGAAAAACTGTTTTTT | CASSLVGPGVGEKLFF
TRBJ2-7 | few | TRBV6-5 | . | TGTGCCAGCACCGATTATAACGAGCAGTACTTC | CASTDYNEQYF
TRBJ1-2 | . | TRBV5-1 | . | TGCGCCAGCAGCTTGGTGGTAGGGGGTGATTTCTATGGCTACACCTTC | CASSLVVGGDFYGYTF
TRBJ1-3 | . | TRBV15 | . | TGTGCCACCAGTGGGGGGGGGGACCTGGATAACACCATATATTTT | CATSGGGDLDNTIYF
TRBJ2-5 | . | TRBV27 | . | TGTGCCAGCAGTTTATTAGCGGCAGAGACCCAGTACTTC | CASSLLAAETQYF
TRBJ2-6 | . | TRBV12-3/TRBV12-4 | . | TGTGCCAGCAGTTTAGGGGCAGGGTTCGGGGCCAACGTCCTGACTTTC | CASSLGAGFGANVLTF
TRBJ2-5 | . | TRBV6-4 | TRBD2 | TGTGCCAGCTACGGTGTTTTGTGTATAAGCGGGAGTAAAGAGACCCAGTACTTC | CASYGVLCISGSKETQYF
TRBJ1-6 | few | TRBV6-2/TRBV6-3 | TRBD1 | TGTGCCAGCAGCGATAAGGGGACAGGCTACTCACCCCTCCACTTT | CASSDKGTGYSPLHF
TRBJ1-2 | few | TRBV13 | . | TGTGCCAGCAGCTCGGATAGACGGACCTATGGCTACACCTTC | CASSSDRRTYGYTF
TRBJ2-5 | . | TRBV7-6 | . | TGTGCCAGCAGTTCGGGATGGCAGGGAGTAGAAGAGACCCAGTACTTC | CASSSGWQGVEETQYF
TRBJ2-3 | . | TRBV6-1 | TRBD2 | TGTGCCAGCAGGTCCGGGACTAGTCGGATAACAGATACGCAGTATTTT | CASRSGTSRITDTQYF
TRBJ1-5 | many | TRBV4-2 | TRBD1 | TGTGCCAGCAGCCAACAGACAGGGGCTTTGCAGCCCCAGCATTTT | CASSQQTGALQPQHF